Listed here is a single TCR beta chain. This sample is part of a study of blood T cell repertoires in COVID-19. Measured with immunoSEQ multiplex PCR; TCRdb has only the in-frame clones, and not every one. The sample contains about 310,000 clones, roughly 91% of which appear only once. Sequencing used peripheral blood. This sequence was found in a man aged 45-65 years with active or convalescent COVID-19.

DNA for the CDR3: TGTGCCTGGAGTGTTGGGACACTACCCTACGAGCAGTACTTC. This sequence encodes CAWSVGTLPYEQYF. This chain connects TRBV30 to TRBJ2-7; weak D call: TRBD1 (6 bases). V was pared by 0 bases and J by 2 bases, with 11 bases between. CDR3 length equals 14 residues. Germline loops: CDR1 GTSNPN, CDR2 SVGIG (reference sequence).